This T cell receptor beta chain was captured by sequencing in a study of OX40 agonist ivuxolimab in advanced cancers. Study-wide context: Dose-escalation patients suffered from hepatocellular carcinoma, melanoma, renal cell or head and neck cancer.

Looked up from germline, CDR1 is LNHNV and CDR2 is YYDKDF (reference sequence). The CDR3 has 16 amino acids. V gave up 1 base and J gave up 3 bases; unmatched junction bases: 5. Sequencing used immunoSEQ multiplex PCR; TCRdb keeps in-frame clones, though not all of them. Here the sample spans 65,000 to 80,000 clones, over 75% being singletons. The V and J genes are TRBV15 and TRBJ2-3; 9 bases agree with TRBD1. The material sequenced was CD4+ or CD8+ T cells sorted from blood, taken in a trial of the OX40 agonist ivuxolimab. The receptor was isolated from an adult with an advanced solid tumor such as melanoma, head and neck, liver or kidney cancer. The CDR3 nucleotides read TGTGCCACCAGCAGAGGGGAGACAGGGGGAACAGATACGCAGTATTTT. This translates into CATSRGETGGTDTQYF.